These 9 T cell receptor beta chains came from one sample sequenced in a study of blood T cell repertoires in COVID-19. This table comes from immunoSEQ multiplex PCR, and its TCRdb copy is limited to in-frame clones, with some not included. There are approximately 220,000 clones in the sample; 80% to 90% occur only once, and 2.5% to 3% lies in the top ten. The source material was PBMCs or T cells enriched from blood (not recorded which). The receptors were sampled from a woman aged 25 to 45 with acute COVID-19.

This chain joins TRBV5-1 and TRBJ2-3, with TRBD2 matching 8 bases. From germline, CDR1 is SGHRS and CDR2 YFSETQ. The CDR3 is 18 residues long. The ends lost 4 bases at V and 0 bases at J; junction bases unmatched: 13. CDR3 nucleotide sequence: TGCGCCAGCAGCCGGGAGCCGGGGGGGTCAAGGAGCACAGATACGCAGTATTTT. This encodes CASSREPGGSRSTDTQYF.

The chain recombines TRBV3-1 (or the pseudogene TRBV3-2) with TRBJ2-5; D uncertain. The CDR3 runs to 14 residues. The germline CDR1 and CDR2 sequences are LGHDT and YNNKEL (reference sequence). V lost 3 bases and J lost 1, with 9 bases in between. In DNA, the CDR3 is TGTGCCAGCAGCCACCAACATGGCCAAGAGACCCAGTACTTC. This codes for CASSHQHGQETQYF.

The V call is TRBV3-1 (or the pseudogene TRBV3-2), the J call TRBJ1-2; unclear D gene. Germline V gene data show CDR1 as LGHDT and CDR2 as YNNKEL (reference sequence). CDR3 length: 13 residues. Trimming left V 0 bases short and J 4 bases short, with 6 bases between. The chain's CDR3 is CASSQDLVYGYTF. The CDR3 nucleotides are TGTGCCAGCAGCCAAGATTTAGTCTATGGCTACACCTTC.

The chain carries TRBV2 and TRBJ2-3; 9 bases align to TRBD1. CDR1 SNHLY and CDR2 FYNNEI come from the germline V gene. This CDR3 has 20 amino acids. With 0 bases clipped from V and 4 bases from J, the junction kept 17 bases outside the gene matches. The CDR3 sequence is CASSEAGGTGRYYFPDTQYF. The DNA of the CDR3 is TGTGCCAGCAGTGAAGCGGGGGGGACAGGGAGATATTATTTTCCAGATACGCAGTATTTT.

This clone was counted ten times or more. The J gene is TRBJ1-5, the V gene TRBV12-3 or TRBV12-4, with D possibly being TRBD1 (6 bases). V dropped 5 bases and J dropped 4 bases, with 9 bases sitting between them. The CDR3 runs to 13 residues. CDR3 in DNA: TGTGCCAGCAGTGGGACATCAAATCAGCCCCAGCATTTT. Translating gives CASSGTSNQPQHF.

As for this clone: The same CDR3 is also encoded by other DNA sequences in this sample. This chain uses TRBV18 with TRBJ1-1; no definite D call. Trimming left V 3 bases short and J 4 bases short, with 9 bases between. Germline V CDR1 and CDR2: KGHSH, LQKENI. The CDR3 loop spans 13 amino acids. In DNA form, the CDR3 reads TGTGCCAGCTCACCTCCTGCGGGCACTGAAGCTTTCTTT. Translating it yields CASSPPAGTEAFF.

This clone appeared a few times. The rearrangement links TRBV28 to TRBJ1-4; D is uncertain. The length of the CDR3 is 13 residues. CDR1 is MDHEN and CDR2 is SYDVKM in the germline V gene. The germline V and J ends were trimmed by 7 bases and 0 bases, with 6 bases remaining between them. CDR3 nucleotides: TGTGCCAGCATTGAGACAACTAATGAAAAACTGTTTTTT. Protein product: CASIETTNEKLFF.

This chain uses TRBV20-1 with TRBJ2-3, with unresolved D. The germline V gene encodes CDR1 DFQATT and CDR2 SNEGSKA (reference sequence). V lost 3 bases and J lost 8, with 9 bases in between. The CDR3 contains 11 residues. The CDR3 DNA reads as TGCAGTGCTAGGGCGAGCGTTACGCAGTATTTT. Its protein is CSARASVTQYF.

The chain carries TRBV27 and TRBJ1-6, with a tentative D call TRBD1 (5 bases). The CDR3 length is 16 residues. Germline-derived CDR1 and CDR2 are MNHEY and SMNVEV (reference sequence). V lost 5 bases to trimming and J lost 12 bases, with 23 bases between them. The CDR3 DNA reads TGTGCCAGCAGTCGAACCGGGACTGAAGGATTTTTACCCCTCCACTTT. Translation gives CASSRTGTEGFLPLHF.